The present TCR beta chain was sequenced within a study of blood T cell repertoires in COVID-19. Study background: Acute and convalescent COVID-19 samples came from the United States, Italy and Spain.

Individuals aged roughly 18 to 95 years were recruited from 24 US areas. Assignments of participants to cohorts depended upon their own reported clinical history. After removal of 1 base from V and 0 bases from J, the junction contained 9 bases not matched to a gene. This CDR3 contains 19 residues. CDR1 is KGHSH, CDR2 LQKENI, per germline. Per the study methods: Amplification of reference gene primers provided the estimated nucleated cell counts. Profiling relied on immunoSEQ multiplex PCR, and the TCRdb table lists in-frame clones only, not all of them. That table is the source of V, J and clone size, and D and trimming were worked out from the DNA. The profile shows fewer than 300,000 clones, roughly 88% of them singletons.

The receptor comes from a middle-aged woman with acute COVID-19. This chain connects TRBV18 to TRBJ2-1, with 10 bases lining up with TRBD2. Sequenced sample: PBMCs or T cells enriched from blood (not recorded which). The CDR3 bases are TGTGCCAGCTCACCACTAGTGACTAGCGGGCAGAGCTCCTACAATGAGCAGTTCTTC. The encoded protein is CASSPLVTSGQSSYNEQFF.